This paragraph covers one T cell receptor (beta chain) sequence. These data belong to a study of cytomegalovirus exposure and HLA in healthy donors. Nominally healthy donors were sampled, though unrecorded immune exposures were likely. Germline V gene lookup returns CDR1 GTSNPN and CDR2 SVGIG (reference sequence). The CDR3 is 15 amino acids. V lost 2 bases and J lost 2, with 15 bases in between. Both 60 Vbeta primers and 13 Jbeta primers went into the PCR. The repertoire was sequenced with immunoSEQ multiplex PCR; TCRdb's copy has only in-frame clones and lacks some. The specimen's table records about 140,000 clones.

The sequence was obtained from a male donor in good health and CMV-seronegative. This sequence joins TRBV30 and TRBJ2-5; perhaps TRBD2 as D (5 bases). The sequenced material came from PBMCs. CDR3 region: CAWSPAGIEQETQYF. The CDR3 coding sequence is TGTGCCTGGAGTCCAGCCGGGATAGAACAAGAGACCCAGTACTTC. Complete variable domain (other parts from reference TRBV30 and TRBJ2-5): SQTIHQWPATLVQPVGSPLSLECTVEGTSNPNLYWYRQAAGRGLQLLFYSVGIGQISSEVPQNLSASRPQDRQFILSSKKLLLSDSGFYLCAWSPAGIEQETQYFGPGTRLLVL.